Below are 20 T cell receptor beta chains sequenced from a single sample in a study of blood T cell repertoires in COVID-19. This table comes from immunoSEQ multiplex PCR, and its TCRdb copy is limited to in-frame clones, with some not included. The table shows 400,000 to 450,000 clones, with more than 80% occurring only once. The sample consisted of peripheral blood. The source of these receptors is a woman between 25 and 40 years old with active or convalescent COVID-19.

This chain joins TRBV4-1 and TRBJ1-1; TRBD1 matches at 7 bases. CDR1 is MGHRA and CDR2 is YSYEKL in the germline V gene. The CDR3 is 15 amino acids. The junction had 6 bases not matched to a gene; V was cut back by 1 base and J by 4 bases. The DNA of the CDR3 is TGCGCCAGCAGCCAAGGAGGACAGGCCTTCACTGAAGCTTTCTTT. It is translated as CASSQGGQAFTEAFF.

This chain connects TRBV7-7 to TRBJ2-7; 8 bases are a match to TRBD1. The V and J ends lost 4 bases and 7 bases, in that order; junction bases with no gene match: 6. The CDR3 totals 13 residues. Germline V gives CDR1 SSHAT, CDR2 FNYEAQ (reference sequence). The chain's CDR3 is CASSSGTGGEQYF. CDR3 bases: TGTGCCAGCAGCTCGGGGACAGGCGGGGAGCAGTACTTC. The full variable domain, completed using reference TRBV7-7 and TRBJ2-7, is GAGVSQSPRYKVTKRGQDVTLRCDPISSHATLYWYQQALGQGPEFLTYFNYEAQPDKSGLPSDRFSAERPEGSISTLTIQRTEQRDSAMYRCASSSGTGGEQYFGPGTRLTVT.

The rearrangement links TRBV18 to TRBJ1-5; D unresolved. Germline lookup yields CDR1 KGHSH and CDR2 LQKENI. The CDR3 has 13 amino acids. The V gene lost 5 bases and the J gene lost 5 bases, with 10 bases spanning the gap. The CDR3 protein is CASSSTVDQPQHF. The CDR3 DNA is TGTGCCAGCTCATCCACAGTCGATCAGCCCCAGCATTTT.

The J gene is TRBJ1-1, the V gene TRBV19, with 8 bases identical to TRBD1. Trimming took 4 bases from V and 10 from J; bases not matched to a gene: 5. Germline CDR1 and CDR2: LNHDA and SQIVND (reference sequence). The CDR3 is 12 residues long. The CDR3 protein is CASSTSTGGAFF. CDR3 nucleotide sequence: TGTGCCAGTAGTACCTCCACAGGGGGAGCTTTCTTT.

J is TRBJ1-5 and V is TRBV2, with D unresolved. The CDR3 covers 14 residues. CDR1 SNHLY and CDR2 FYNNEI come from the germline V gene. Trimming removed 4 bases from V and 0 bases from J, with 7 bases in between. This chain's CDR3 is CASSAVNSNQPQHF. In DNA form, the CDR3 reads TGTGCCAGCAGTGCTGTAAATAGCAATCAGCCCCAGCATTTT.

A word on this clone: The identical CDR3 is also encoded by other nucleotide sequences in the sample. V and J are TRBV3-1 (or the pseudogene TRBV3-2) and TRBJ1-2, with D possibly matching TRBD1 (5 bases). Germline CDR1 and CDR2: LGHDT and YNNKEL (reference sequence). The CDR3 covers 13 residues. V was clipped by 4 bases and J by 4 bases, with 10 bases between them. For the CDR3, the DNA is TGTGCCAGCAGCCCCACAGGTTCCTATGGCTACACCTTC. Its protein is CASSPTGSYGYTF.

The chain carries TRBV7-2 and TRBJ2-1, with D unclear. V was pared by 4 bases and J by 5 bases, with 15 bases between. The CDR3 is 15 amino acids. Germline CDR1 is SGHTA and CDR2 is FQGNSA. CDR3 in DNA: TGTGCCAGCAGCTACAGACGCAGGCCCCACAATGAGCAGTTCTTC. It codes for CASSYRRRPHNEQFF.

This rearrangement joins TRBV10-3 to TRBJ2-1; D is possibly TRBD1 (5 bases). The CDR3 contains 13 residues. The V and J ends lost 7 bases and 5 bases respectively, with 12 bases between them. The V gene's germline CDR1 is ENHRY and CDR2 SYGVKD. CDR3 sequence reads: CAITTEPNNEQFF. In nucleotides, the CDR3 is TGTGCCATCACGACAGAGCCTAACAATGAGCAGTTCTTC.

This chain connects TRBV20-1 to TRBJ1-2; D not resolved. This CDR3 comprises 13 residues. Germline V CDR1 and CDR2: DFQATT, SNEGSKA (reference sequence). Trimming removed 3 bases from V and 1 base from J, with 9 bases in between. The CDR3 region has the DNA TGCAGTGCTAGTCGCGGGCTTAACTATGGCTACACCTTC. Amino acid sequence: CSASRGLNYGYTF.

The V gene is TRBV19, the J gene TRBJ1-2; 9 bases line up with TRBD1. The CDR3 length is 13 residues. J lost 5 bases, V lost 5 bases, and 3 bases had no gene match. The germline V gene encodes CDR1 LNHDA and CDR2 SQIVND (reference sequence). CDR3 protein: CASSFGTGYGYTF. In nucleotides, the CDR3 is TGTGCCAGTAGTTTCGGGACAGGGTATGGCTACACCTTC.

This clone occurred once. The chain uses TRBV4-2 and TRBJ2-2; D is ambiguous. V was clipped by 2 bases and J by 1 base, with 2 bases between them. Germline V gene data show CDR1 as LGHNA and CDR2 as YNFKEQ. The CDR3 loop spans 13 amino acids. The CDR3 sequence: CASSQLNTGELFF. The CDR3, as DNA: TGTGCCAGCAGCCAACTGAACACCGGGGAGCTGTTTTTT.

The chain uses TRBV21-1 and TRBJ1-2; the D segment call TRBD1 is taken from the table without a DNA check. TRBV21-1 is a pseudogene. The CDR3 is 16 residues long. CDR3 in amino acids: CASSTYFRGQYYGYTF. CDR3 sequence (DNA): TGTGCCAGCAGCACTTACTTCAGGGGGCAATACTATGGCTACACCTTC.

The chain joins TRBV5-4 to TRBJ2-1; tentative D call: TRBD2 (6 bases). The V gene lost 1 base and the J gene lost 3 bases, with 11 bases spanning the gap. This CDR3 is built from 15 residues. Germline V gene lookup returns CDR1 SGHNT and CDR2 YYREEE (reference sequence). This CDR3 reads CASSLPSVIYNEQFF. The CDR3 DNA is TGTGCCAGCAGCTTGCCTAGCGTGATCTACAATGAGCAGTTCTTC.

The CDR3: CASSYRPGEGTEAFF. The CDR3 DNA follows: TGTGCCAGCAGTTACCGGCCAGGGGAGGGAACTGAAGCTTTCTTT. The rearrangement uses TRBV6-6 and TRBJ1-1; possibly TRBD1 for D (6 bases). Trimming took off 2 bases at V and 5 bases at J, with 15 bases between the two ends. The germline CDR1 and CDR2 sequences are MNHNY and SVGAGI (reference sequence). The CDR3 length is 15 residues.

The chain recombines TRBV12-5 with TRBJ1-1; no clear D gene. V lost 10 bases, J lost 0 bases, and 9 bases lay in between. Germline assignment: CDR1 LGHNT and CDR2 FRNRAP. The CDR3 loop spans 12 amino acids. The DNA for the CDR3 is TGTGCTACCGAAGAGGTGAACACTGAAGCTTTCTTT. Protein sequence: CATEEVNTEAFF.

The chain carries TRBV2 and TRBJ2-3; 9 bases align to TRBD1. The trim removed 4 bases at V and 3 bases at J, leaving 2 bases unmatched. Germline loops: CDR1 SNHLY, CDR2 FYNNEI. The CDR3 totals 14 residues. The DNA for the CDR3 is TGTGCCAGCAGTGCACAGGGGGCGACAGATACGCAGTATTTT. Residues: CASSAQGATDTQYF.

The rearrangement uses TRBV19 and TRBJ2-3; D remains unclear. Trimming removed 7 bases at V and 1 base at J, with 12 bases between. The CDR3 totals 14 residues. Germline values: CDR1 LNHDA, CDR2 SQIVND (reference sequence). The CDR3 protein is CASNDWRRTDTQYF. Written as DNA, the CDR3 is TGTGCCAGTAATGACTGGAGACGCACAGATACGCAGTATTTT.

This chain joins TRBV19 and TRBJ1-5, with D unresolved. This CDR3 spans 13 amino acids. Looked up from germline, CDR1 is LNHDA and CDR2 is SQIVND (reference sequence). V was clipped by 5 bases and J by 0 bases, with 5 bases between them. The CDR3 nucleotides read TGTGCCAGTAGTCAGATTAGCAATCAGCCCCAGCATTTT. Its translation is CASSQISNQPQHF.

The chain joins TRBV7-7 to TRBJ2-5; 13 bases agree with TRBD2. CDR1 and CDR2 (germline): SSHAT, FNYEAQ (reference sequence). CDR3 size: 16 residues. The V segment lost 4 bases and the J segment 4 bases; nucleotides outside the gene matches: 6. Here the CDR3 DNA reads TGTGCCAGCAGCTCTGGACTAGCGGGAGTGGGAGAGACCCAGTACTTC. Translating it yields CASSSGLAGVGETQYF.

The J gene is TRBJ2-3, the V gene TRBV29-1; 8 bases map to TRBD2. Germline V lookup: CDR1 SQVTM, CDR2 ANQGSEA. V shed 5 bases and J 3 bases; nucleotides not matched to a gene: 4. The length of the CDR3 is 13 residues. The CDR3 coding sequence is TGCAGCGTTCGGGGGGGCCAAACAGATACGCAGTATTTT. Its protein product is CSVRGGQTDTQYF.